This note documents a single T cell receptor beta chain sequence. Trimming took 2 bases from V and 6 from J; bases not matched to a gene: 6. The CDR3 extends over 14 amino acids. Germline CDR1 and CDR2: MDHEN and SYDVKM. Authors' analysis steps: How many nucleated cells were present was estimated from reference gene primer amplification. Generated by immunoSEQ multiplex PCR, the TCRdb table keeps only in-frame clones and is missing some. For V, J and clone size, that table is used; D and trimming come from the DNA. The sample has 110,000 or so clones; 80% to 90% are singletons. This sample was taken from a study of blood T cell repertoires in COVID-19. Study details: Sites in the United States, Italy and Spain provided acute and convalescent COVID-19 samples. From T cells, B-cell-depleted T cells, or PBMCs came the material, which was cDNA or gDNA.

The specimen sequenced was peripheral blood. The J gene is TRBJ2-7, the V gene TRBV28, with 8 bases matching TRBD1. This TCR came from a woman aged 50 to 60 with acute or convalescent COVID-19. The CDR3 DNA sequence: TGTGCCAGCAGTTTACCTGGACAGGGAGCCGAGCAGTACTTC. This codes for CASSLPGQGAEQYF.